Listed here is a single TCR beta chain. The conserved phenylalanine or tryptophan is not found at the CDR3 terminus, so this likely reflects a read error. Looked up from germline, CDR1 is SGHTA and CDR2 is FQGNSA. The CDR3 sequence is 15 residues long. Trimming took 1 base from V and 8 from J; bases not matched to a gene: 6. Diagnoses rested on clinical symptoms, serum thyroxine and TRAb, thyroid ultrasound and orbital computed tomography. This sample was included in a study of T cells in Graves' hyperthyroidism and ophthalmopathy. Amplified regions were TCR beta CDR3 sequences from RNA transcripts. TCR CDR3 underwent first-round RT-PCR with the HTBI primer set. A single record per CDR3 protein comes from TCRdb applying MiXCR to the multiplex PCR reads. The repertoire holds fewer than 500,000 distinct CDR3 sequences, with about 14% as singletons.

The TCR comes from a woman aged 25 to 39 with Graves' ophthalmopathy. The chain couples TRBV7-2 to TRBJ2-2; TRBD2 matches 8 bases. Sequencing used blood. Here the CDR3 DNA reads TGTGCCAGCAGCTTAGACTCGGGGGGGCCTGGGGAGCTGTTTCTT. Protein sequence: CASSLDSGGPGELFL.